A selection of T cell receptor beta chains follows, all from one sample in a study of T-cell memory formation after mild COVID-19. One entry per CDR3 protein, called by TCRdb with MiXCR from the 5' RACE reads. The repertoire holds 55,000 to 70,000 distinct CDR3 sequences, with around a quarter as singletons. The specimen was PBMCs or a T cell subset sorted from them (not recorded which). The receptors were sampled from a man between 18 and 29 years old who had mild COVID-19 (a few samples of this study predate the infection). Cell type and time point are not known. The CDR3 runs from the conserved cysteine through the conserved F or W. A D gene is named only where the DNA matches it firmly. Clone size is given for some rows only: seen once, a few or many times, or a class if the clone is expanded.

J,size,V,D,DNA,CDR3
TRBJ2-7,few,TRBV5-5,-,TGTGCCAGCAGCTTGGCCGGGACACTGGCCCGGGCCTACGAGCAGTACTTC,CASSLAGTLARAYEQYF
TRBJ1-1,-,TRBV28,TRBD1,TGTGCCAGCAGTTTAAGGACAGGGAGCACTGAAGCTTTCTTT,CASSLRTGSTEAFF
TRBJ1-1,-,TRBV20-1,-,TGCAGTGCTAGATCAATGAAAACAAAGGTTGAAGCTTTCTTT,CSARSMKTKVEAFF
TRBJ2-2,-,TRBV6-2/TRBV6-3,-,TGTGCCAGCAGGGGGGCCGGGGAGCTGTTTTTT,CASRGAGELFF
TRBJ1-5,-,TRBV10-3,TRBD1,TGTGCCATCAGTGAGCGACAGGGGAGCAATCAGCCCCAGCATTTT,CAISERQGSNQPQHF
TRBJ2-5,-,TRBV30,-,TGTGCCTGGAGTGTACTAGAGACCCAGTACTTC,CAWSVLETQYF
TRBJ2-1,-,TRBV7-9,-,TGTGCCAGCAGCTTAGAGTTTAATGAGCAGTTCTTC,CASSLEFNEQFF
TRBJ1-4,-,TRBV4-1,TRBD1,TGCGCCAGCAGCCAAATCGGACAGGTTGAAAAACTGTTTTTT,CASSQIGQVEKLFF
TRBJ1-1,-,TRBV4-2,-,TGTGCCAGCAGCAAGGGTACTGAAGCTTTCTTT,CASSKGTEAFF
TRBJ2-4,-,TRBV12-3/TRBV12-4,TRBD1,TGTGCCAGCAGCTTGACAGGGGTGGACATTCAGTACTTC,CASSLTGVDIQYF
TRBJ2-2,-,TRBV4-3,-,TGCGCCAGCAGCCAATCTGTGGGAGTTAGCACCGGGGAGCTGTTTTTT,CASSQSVGVSTGELFF
TRBJ2-5,-,TRBV4-1,TRBD2,TGCGCCAGCAGCCAGGGAGGGTCGGGGCAAGAGACCCAGTACTTC,CASSQGGSGQETQYF
TRBJ2-3,many,TRBV9,TRBD1,TGTGCCAGCAGCGTAGTTGGACAGGGGGCAGATACGCAGTATTTT,CASSVVGQGADTQYF
TRBJ2-5,-,TRBV7-2,-,TGTGCCAGCAGCCCTGGAGTTTCCCAGTACTTC,CASSPGVSQYF
TRBJ2-5,few,TRBV16,-,TGTGCCAGCAGCCAATCGTCCCCTACTAGAGAGACCCAGTACTTC,CASSQSSPTRETQYF
TRBJ2-1,many,TRBV5-6,-,TGTGCCAGCAGCTTGGAACAGGTCCTTGAGCAGTTCTTC,CASSLEQVLEQFF
TRBJ1-5,-,TRBV19,TRBD1,TGTGCCAGCAGGAGTCGGACAGGGTACGTTAGCAATCAGCCCCAGCATTTT,CASRSRTGYVSNQPQHF
TRBJ2-7,few,TRBV20-1,-,TGCAGTGCTAGAGGTAGAAGAGTCTCCTACGAGCAGTACTTC,CSARGRRVSYEQYF
TRBJ2-1,-,TRBV7-2,TRBD2,TGTGCCAGCAGCCGCCGGGGGGACTCCTACAATGAGCAGTTCTTC,CASSRRGDSYNEQFF
TRBJ2-5,-,TRBV4-3,TRBD2,TGCGCCAGCAGCCAAGATGGGGCGGGGGATCAAGAGACCCAGTACTTC,CASSQDGAGDQETQYF
TRBJ2-7,-,TRBV28,TRBD1,TGTGCCAGCAGACCCATAGGGACAGAAACCTTCTCCTACGAGCAGTACTTC,CASRPIGTETFSYEQYF
TRBJ2-7,many,TRBV27,-,TGTGCCAGCAGTCCCACACAGGTCTCCTACGAGCAGTACTTC,CASSPTQVSYEQYF
TRBJ1-2,-,TRBV9,-,TGTGCCAGCAGCGTAGATAGCGCCTATGGCTACACCTTC,CASSVDSAYGYTF
TRBJ2-1,-,TRBV6-1,-,TGTGCCAGCGGGGGATCGGAATACAATGAGCAGTTCTTC,CASGGSEYNEQFF
TRBJ2-7,few,TRBV6-2/TRBV6-3,TRBD1,TGTGCCAGCAGTTACAGGGGACAGATCAGCGAGCAGTACTTC,CASSYRGQISEQYF
TRBJ2-3,-,TRBV23-1,-,TGCGCCAGCAGGCCCCCGGGGCCAGGGGATTTCACATATACGCAGTATTTT,CASRPPGPGDFTYTQYF
TRBJ2-5,-,TRBV25-1,TRBD1,TGTGCCAGCAGTGAACAGGGGGCATCGGAGACCCAGTACTTC,CASSEQGASETQYF
TRBJ2-1,-,TRBV4-3,TRBD2,TGCGCCAGTACGCCCGGGACTAGCGGGGGCTTAAACAATGAGCAGTTCTTC,CASTPGTSGGLNNEQFF
TRBJ2-7,-,TRBV6-2/TRBV6-3,-,TGTGCCAGCAGTACGGGACCGGAGGGGCAGTACTTC,CASSTGPEGQYF
TRBJ2-5,-,TRBV4-3,-,TGCGCCAGCAGCCAAGGGGGACTGTCGGTAGAGACCCAGTACTTC,CASSQGGLSVETQYF
TRBJ1-2,-,TRBV30,-,TGTGCCTGGACTCAGGGTACCCGGTTGGGCTACACCTTC,CAWTQGTRLGYTF
TRBJ2-3,-,TRBV15,TRBD2,TGTGCCACCAGCAGACTAGCGGGGGCGCCCACAGATACGCAGTATTTT,CATSRLAGAPTDTQYF
TRBJ1-2,-,TRBV15,TRBD1,TGTGCCACCAGGCCGGTGGGACAGTACGGGGGCTACACCTTC,CATRPVGQYGGYTF
TRBJ1-1,-,TRBV7-8,-,TGTGCCAGCAGCTTGTACTGGGGGGGCACTGAAGCTTTCTTT,CASSLYWGGTEAFF
TRBJ2-7,few,TRBV4-2,-,TGTGCCAGCAGCCAAGTTCTGGCAAGAGGGAGTGTCTCCTACGAGCAGTACTTC,CASSQVLARGSVSYEQYF
TRBJ1-2,-,TRBV4-2,-,TGTGCCAGCAGCCAAGCTGGGGCAGGGGTCTATGGCTACACCTTC,CASSQAGAGVYGYTF
TRBJ2-1,-,TRBV4-3,TRBD2,TGCGCCAGCAGCCAACTAGCGGGTAGTTTTAGGGAGCAGTTCTTC,CASSQLAGSFREQFF
TRBJ2-3,-,TRBV7-2,-,TGTGCCAGCAGCCCCCACCCAGTCAGTGGAGGTACAGATACGCAGTATTTT,CASSPHPVSGGTDTQYF
TRBJ2-1,-,TRBV7-6,TRBD1,TGTGCCAGCAGCTCGGGACAGGCCTACAATGAGCAGTTCTTC,CASSSGQAYNEQFF
TRBJ2-7,few,TRBV5-1,-,TGCGCCAGCAGCTGGGCTAATTACGCCGAGCAGTACTTC,CASSWANYAEQYF
TRBJ1-1,-,TRBV11-2,-,TGTGCCAGCAGCTTAGTCACTGAAGCTTTCTTT,CASSLVTEAFF
TRBJ2-3,few,TRBV4-1,-,TGCGCCAGCAGCCAGCCCCTAGGGCCCGGGGACGATACGCAGTATTTT,CASSQPLGPGDDTQYF
TRBJ2-3,few,TRBV29-1,TRBD1,TGCAGCGTTGAAGGGACAGGGATGGCAGATACGCAGTATTTT,CSVEGTGMADTQYF
TRBJ2-1,-,TRBV12-3/TRBV12-4,-,TGTGCCAGCAGTTCCCAGTTGAGAAGCTCCTACAATGAGCAGTTCTTC,CASSSQLRSSYNEQFF
TRBJ2-4,-,TRBV5-6,TRBD2,TGTGCCAGCAGCGATACTAGCGGGGGGGCGGTAAACATTCAGTACTTC,CASSDTSGGAVNIQYF
TRBJ2-1,-,TRBV9,-,TGTGCCAGCAGTGGAGGACAGTACAATGAGCAGTTCTTC,CASSGGQYNEQFF
TRBJ1-2,few,TRBV6-2/TRBV6-3,-,TGTGCCAGCAGTCCTACGACAGAATATGGCTACACCTTC,CASSPTTEYGYTF
TRBJ2-3,-,TRBV15,-,TGTGCCACCAGCAGAGAGTCGGTGGGCACAGATACGCAGTATTTT,CATSRESVGTDTQYF
TRBJ1-5,few,TRBV12-3/TRBV12-4,TRBD1,TGTGCCAGCAGTTTGTACAGGGGGGTAGGTCAGCCCCAGCATTTT,CASSLYRGVGQPQHF
TRBJ2-5,many,TRBV5-6,-,TGTGCCAGCAGCTTGGCCCGAGGGAGGGAGACCCAGTACTTC,CASSLARGRETQYF
TRBJ2-3,-,TRBV4-2,TRBD1,TGTGCCAGCAGCCCAGAAGGGGGCGCGGGCACAGATACGCAGTATTTT,CASSPEGGAGTDTQYF
TRBJ2-1,-,TRBV27,TRBD2,TGTGCCAGCTCCCTACCGGGACTAGGGTTGGATGAGCAGTTCTTC,CASSLPGLGLDEQFF
TRBJ2-3,-,TRBV6-2/TRBV6-3,-,TGTGCCAGCAGTTACAGGCTGGGTCGGCAAGATACGCAGTATTTT,CASSYRLGRQDTQYF
TRBJ2-2,-,TRBV5-1,TRBD2,TGCGCCAGCAGCTGGACCGCGGGGGGCCTCGACGGGGAGCTGTTTTTT,CASSWTAGGLDGELFF
TRBJ2-3,once,TRBV11-2,-,TGTGCCAGCAGCTTAGATCGGCTAAGGCAGCTCAGCACAGATACGCAGTATTTT,CASSLDRLRQLSTDTQYF
TRBJ2-3,-,TRBV4-1,-,TGCGCCAGCAGCCAGGGGAGGGGGCTCCGGACAGATACGCAGTATTTT,CASSQGRGLRTDTQYF
TRBJ1-1,-,TRBV7-8,-,TGTGCCAGCAGCCCCGACAGGTATCACACTGAAGCTTTCTTT,CASSPDRYHTEAFF
TRBJ2-3,-,TRBV7-3,TRBD2,TGTGCCAGCAGCGCCACTAGCGGGGGGGGCACAGATACGCAGTATTTT,CASSATSGGGTDTQYF
TRBJ2-5,-,TRBV6-5,-,TGTGCCAGCAGTTACGACGGTTTGAGGGGGGGATTGGAGACCCAGTACTTC,CASSYDGLRGGLETQYF